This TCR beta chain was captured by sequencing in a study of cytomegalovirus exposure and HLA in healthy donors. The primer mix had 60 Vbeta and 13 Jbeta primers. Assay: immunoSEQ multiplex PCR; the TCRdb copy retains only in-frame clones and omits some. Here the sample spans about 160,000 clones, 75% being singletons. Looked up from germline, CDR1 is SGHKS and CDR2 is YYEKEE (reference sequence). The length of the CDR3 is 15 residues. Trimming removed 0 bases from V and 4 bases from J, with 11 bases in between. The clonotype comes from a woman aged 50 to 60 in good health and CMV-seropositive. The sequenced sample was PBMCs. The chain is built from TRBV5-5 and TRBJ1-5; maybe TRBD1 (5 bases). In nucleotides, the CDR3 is TGTGCCAGCAGCTTGGTGTCAGGGAATAATCAGCCCCAGCATTTT. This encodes CASSLVSGNNQPQHF. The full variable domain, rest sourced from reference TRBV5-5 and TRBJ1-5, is DAGVTQSPTHLIKTRGQQVTLRCSPISGHKSVSWYQQVLGQGPQFIFQYYEKEERGRGNFPDRFSARQFPNYSSELNVNALLLGDSALYLCASSLVSGNNQPQHFGDGTRLSIL.